Listed below are T cell receptor beta chains from one sample, sequenced in a study of cytomegalovirus exposure and HLA in healthy donors. Sequencing used immunoSEQ multiplex PCR; TCRdb keeps in-frame clones, though not all of them. The table lists about 110,000 clones, approximately 85% of them singletons. Sample: PBMCs. Receptor source: a woman aged 18-30 years in good health and CMV-seronegative. CDR3s include the opening cysteine and the closing phenylalanine or tryptophan. The order of the fields is CDR3 length, D gene, V gene, clone size, J gene, CDR3 protein, CDR3 DNA. The D gene is left open where the match is weak. Not all rows give a size; the values are once, few, many and, for expanded clones, a class.

14	TRBD1	TRBV25-1	NA	TRBJ2-7	CASSAGQEPPGQYF	TGTGCCAGCAGTGCGGGACAGGAACCCCCCGGGCAGTACTTC
16	NA	TRBV2	NA	TRBJ1-4	CASSLHYTEQGEKLFF	TGTGCCAGCAGTCTCCACTACACAGAACAGGGTGAAAAACTGTTTTTT
14	NA	TRBV2	NA	TRBJ1-1	CARRTERRDTEAFF	TGTGCCAGACGGACTGAACGGCGGGACACTGAAGCTTTCTTT
13	NA	TRBV2	NA	TRBJ2-2	CASSPQYTGELFF	TGTGCCAGCAGTCCCCAGTACACCGGGGAGCTGTTTTTT
15	TRBD2	TRBV5-1	NA	TRBJ2-1	CASSPSGGSYNEQFF	TGCGCCAGCAGCCCCAGCGGGGGGAGCTACAATGAGCAGTTCTTC
12	NA	TRBV2	NA	TRBJ2-4	CASIRLENIQYF	TGTGCCAGCATTAGACTGGAAAACATTCAGTACTTC
16	TRBD1	TRBV25-1	NA	TRBJ1-4	CASSDPGQGAGEKLFF	TGTGCCAGCAGTGACCCGGGACAGGGGGCTGGAGAAAAACTGTTTTTT
15	TRBD1	TRBV9	NA	TRBJ1-3	CASSGTGSSGNTIYF	TGTGCCAGCAGCGGGACAGGATCCTCTGGAAACACCATATATTTT
13	NA	TRBV29-1	NA	TRBJ2-5	CSVVLTAWETQYF	TGCAGCGTTGTTCTGACAGCTTGGGAGACCCAGTACTTC
14	TRBD1	TRBV5-4	NA	TRBJ1-2	CASSSGTDVYGYTF	TGTGCCAGCAGTTCTGGGACAGATGTGTATGGCTACACCTTC
12	NA	TRBV29-1	NA	TRBJ1-5	CSVGEGVQPQHF	TGCAGCGTCGGGGAGGGGGTTCAGCCCCAGCATTTT
16	NA	TRBV15	NA	TRBJ1-2	CATSRDLTDRAYGYTF	TGTGCCACCAGCAGAGATCTGACAGATCGGGCTTATGGCTACACCTTC
13	TRBD2	TRBV7-3	NA	TRBJ2-3	CASSSGTSGVQYF	TGTGCCAGCAGCTCCGGGACTAGCGGGGTGCAGTATTTT
13	NA	TRBV15	NA	TRBJ1-2	CATSVGASYGYTF	TGTGCCACCAGTGTGGGGGCCTCCTATGGCTACACCTTC
14	NA	TRBV5-8	NA	TRBJ1-2	CASSLGQESYGYTF	TGTGCCAGCAGCTTGGGACAGGAGAGCTATGGCTACACCTTC
13	NA	TRBV2	NA	TRBJ2-5	CASSEFQKETQYF	TGTGCCAGCAGTGAGTTCCAGAAAGAGACCCAGTACTTC
14	NA	TRBV5-6	once	TRBJ2-5	CASSLGLLPETQYF	TGTGCCAGCAGCTTAGGACTCCTACCGGAGACCCAGTACTTC
13	TRBD2	TRBV2	NA	TRBJ2-1	CASKSGGANEQFF	TGTGCCAGCAAAAGCGGGGGGGCAAATGAGCAGTTCTTC
14	NA	TRBV25-1	few	TRBJ1-4	CASSESGTNEKLFF	TGTGCCAGCAGTGAATCGGGTACTAATGAAAAACTGTTTTTT
15	NA	TRBV7-2	few	TRBJ2-7	CASSSNRGGLYEQYF	TGTGCCAGCAGCTCGAACAGGGGGGGACTCTACGAGCAGTACTTC
12	TRBD1	TRBV19	NA	TRBJ1-2	CASTQGGQGYTF	TGTGCCAGTACCCAGGGGGGTCAGGGCTACACCTTC
15	TRBD2	TRBV15	NA	TRBJ2-5	CATSPQRGHQETQYF	TGTGCCACCAGCCCCCAGCGGGGGCACCAAGAGACCCAGTACTTC
13	NA	TRBV19	NA	TRBJ2-5	CASSIGLRETQYF	TGTGCCAGTAGTATAGGACTCCGAGAGACCCAGTACTTC
15	TRBD1	TRBV6-5	few	TRBJ1-6	CATGQGRGYNSPLHF	TGTGCCACCGGACAGGGGAGGGGGTATAATTCACCCCTCCACTTT
14	TRBD2	TRBV5-1	NA	TRBJ2-5	CASSLSGGRETQYF	TGCGCCAGCAGCTTAAGCGGGGGGCGGGAGACCCAGTACTTC
14	TRBD1	TRBV2	NA	TRBJ1-2	CASRGTGGSYGYTF	TGTGCCAGCAGGGGGACAGGGGGATCCTATGGCTACACCTTC
17	NA	TRBV5-6	NA	TRBJ1-3	CASSGYELRRSGNTIYF	TGTGCCAGCAGCGGATACGAACTAAGGCGCTCTGGAAACACCATATATTTT
13	TRBD2	TRBV6-6	NA	TRBJ2-1	CAAAASGPNEQFF	TGTGCCGCGGCGGCTAGCGGACCCAATGAGCAGTTCTTC
15	TRBD2	TRBV27	NA	TRBJ2-5	CASSSTRSSGGPQYF	TGTGCCAGCAGTTCCACCCGTTCTTCGGGAGGCCCCCAGTACTTC
15	NA	TRBV7-8	NA	TRBJ2-7	CASSLAPGVFGEQYF	TGTGCCAGCAGCTTAGCCCCAGGGGTTTTTGGCGAGCAGTACTTC
14	TRBD1	TRBV9	NA	TRBJ2-7	CASSLDRGGHEQYF	TGTGCCAGCAGCCTGGACAGGGGGGGCCACGAGCAGTACTTC
12	NA	TRBV7-2	NA	TRBJ2-3	CASSSQRDTQYF	TGTGCCAGCAGCTCCCAGCGGGATACGCAGTATTTT
15	TRBD2	TRBV5-1	NA	TRBJ2-1	CASSLTSGGAGEQFF	TGCGCCAGCAGCTTGACTAGCGGGGGGGCTGGTGAGCAGTTCTTC
14	TRBD1	TRBV6-1	NA	TRBJ2-4	CASSEEAGGNIQYF	TGTGCCAGCAGTGAAGAAGCAGGGGGAAACATTCAGTACTTC
17	NA	TRBV25-1	NA	TRBJ2-5	CASSELGGQPAGETQYF	TGTGCCAGCAGTGAACTGGGGGGACAGCCTGCTGGAGAGACCCAGTACTTC
16	TRBD1	TRBV15	NA	TRBJ1-1	CATSRGGGQGNTEAFF	TGTGCCACCAGCAGAGGAGGGGGACAGGGGAACACTGAAGCTTTCTTT
13	TRBD2	TRBV7-8	NA	TRBJ2-1	CAAGASGGGEQFF	TGTGCCGCCGGGGCTAGCGGGGGGGGTGAGCAGTTCTTC
14	NA	TRBV5-6	NA	TRBJ2-1	CASSPRLVNTEQFF	TGTGCCAGCAGCCCCCGACTAGTTAATACTGAGCAGTTCTTC
13	TRBD1	TRBV29-1	NA	TRBJ1-4	CSVGQGAGEKLFF	TGCAGCGTTGGACAGGGGGCAGGAGAAAAACTGTTTTTT
15	NA	TRBV2	NA	TRBJ1-5	CASSEDGTSNQPQHF	TGTGCCAGCAGTGAAGATGGCACTAGCAATCAGCCCCAGCATTTT
13	NA	TRBV30	NA	TRBJ1-3	CAWSLVAGNTIYF	TGTGCCTGGAGTTTGGTAGCGGGAAACACCATATATTTT
14	TRBD1	TRBV27	NA	TRBJ2-7	CASSSDTGVYEQYF	TGTGCCAGCAGTTCCGATACAGGGGTTTACGAGCAGTACTTC